This is a list of T cell receptor beta chains from one sample in a study of shared clonotypes between healthy human individuals. TCRdb's copy holds only in-frame clones and misses some; the assay was immunoSEQ multiplex PCR. The table records 530,000 or so clones, about 75% of them present only once. Sequencing was performed on PBMCs. These receptors came from a woman between 40 and 50 years old in good health. Some clones in this sample may be carry-over from other donors' samples. The CDR3 runs from the conserved cysteine through the conserved F or W. A D gene is named only where the DNA matches it firmly. Size values are once, few and many counts, or a class for expanded clones, and some rows have none.

CDR3nt: TGTGCCAGCAGTGAACTCCCAAGGAACACCGGGGAGCTGTTTTTT; CDR3aa: CASSELPRNTGELFF; v_gene: TRBV2; abundance: once; j_gene: TRBJ2-2; d_gene: NA
CDR3nt: TGTGCCAGCGCCAGACTAGCGGGAGATTGGAATGAGCAGTTCTTC; CDR3aa: CASARLAGDWNEQFF; v_gene: TRBV2; abundance: NA; j_gene: TRBJ2-1; d_gene: TRBD2
CDR3nt: TGTGCCAGTAGTTTACTAGCGGGAGGGCCCTCCTACGAGCAGTACTTC; CDR3aa: CASSLLAGGPSYEQYF; v_gene: TRBV19; abundance: NA; j_gene: TRBJ2-7; d_gene: TRBD2
CDR3nt: TGTGCCAGCAGTCCCAACCAACGGACAGGCCGCAGCGAGCAGTACTTC; CDR3aa: CASSPNQRTGRSEQYF; v_gene: TRBV2; abundance: few; j_gene: TRBJ2-7; d_gene: TRBD1
CDR3nt: TGTGCCAGCAGCCGGGGACTAGCGGGGGAGCAGTACTTC; CDR3aa: CASSRGLAGEQYF; v_gene: TRBV28; abundance: NA; j_gene: TRBJ2-7; d_gene: TRBD2
CDR3nt: TGTGCCAGCAGTGAAGGGGACACCGGGGAGCTGTTTTTT; CDR3aa: CASSEGDTGELFF; v_gene: TRBV6-4; abundance: many; j_gene: TRBJ2-2; d_gene: NA
CDR3nt: TGTGCCAGTAGTATAGTCAGCGGGGAGACCCAGTACTTC; CDR3aa: CASSIVSGETQYF; v_gene: TRBV19; abundance: NA; j_gene: TRBJ2-5; d_gene: NA
CDR3nt: TGTGCCAGCAGCCCCTGGACAGGGGGCACAGATACGCAGTATTTT; CDR3aa: CASSPWTGGTDTQYF; v_gene: TRBV7-6; abundance: NA; j_gene: TRBJ2-3; d_gene: TRBD1
CDR3nt: TGCGCCAGCAGTGTAGGGGGTGAGCAGTTCTTC; CDR3aa: CASSVGGEQFF; v_gene: TRBV10-1; abundance: NA; j_gene: TRBJ2-1; d_gene: NA
CDR3nt: TGTGCCAGCACCGGACAGGGCAATCAGCCCCAGCATTTT; CDR3aa: CASTGQGNQPQHF; v_gene: TRBV2; abundance: NA; j_gene: TRBJ1-5; d_gene: TRBD1
CDR3nt: TGCGCCAGCAGCTGGATGGCCGGCGGGGACCTGCAGTTCTTC; CDR3aa: CASSWMAGGDLQFF; v_gene: TRBV5-1; abundance: NA; j_gene: TRBJ2-1; d_gene: NA
CDR3nt: TGTGCCAGCAGCGTAGACAGCAGGGGGTATGGCTACACCTTC; CDR3aa: CASSVDSRGYGYTF; v_gene: TRBV5-4; abundance: NA; j_gene: TRBJ1-2; d_gene: TRBD1
CDR3nt: TGTGCCACTTACAAGCGGGATCAAAACAATGAGCAGTTCTTC; CDR3aa: CATYKRDQNNEQFF; v_gene: TRBV6-1; abundance: NA; j_gene: TRBJ2-1; d_gene: TRBD2
CDR3nt: TGTGCCAGCAGTGCCCCCGGGACAGCTAACGAGCAGTACTTC; CDR3aa: CASSAPGTANEQYF; v_gene: TRBV28; abundance: NA; j_gene: TRBJ2-7; d_gene: TRBD1
CDR3nt: TGTGCCACCCCCCGGACGGGGCCCCATCCCTACGAGCAGTACTTC; CDR3aa: CATPRTGPHPYEQYF; v_gene: TRBV28; abundance: NA; j_gene: TRBJ2-7; d_gene: NA
CDR3nt: TGTGCCAGCAGCCAAGATGGCGGGGCTGGGAACACTGAAGCTTTCTTT; CDR3aa: CASSQDGGAGNTEAFF; v_gene: TRBV4-2; abundance: NA; j_gene: TRBJ1-1; d_gene: NA
CDR3nt: TGTGCCAGCAGCGAAACAGGGGGCGCTGGGGCCAACGTCCTGACTTTC; CDR3aa: CASSETGGAGANVLTF; v_gene: TRBV5-6; abundance: NA; j_gene: TRBJ2-6; d_gene: TRBD1
CDR3nt: TGTGCCATCAGACAGGGCGGCACAGATACGCAGTATTTT; CDR3aa: CAIRQGGTDTQYF; v_gene: TRBV10-3; abundance: NA; j_gene: TRBJ2-3; d_gene: NA
CDR3nt: TGTGCCAGCAGCGGCAGGCCCACAGATACGCAGTATTTT; CDR3aa: CASSGRPTDTQYF; v_gene: TRBV6-5; abundance: NA; j_gene: TRBJ2-3; d_gene: NA
CDR3nt: TGTGCCATCAGCAGGACTAGCGGGACCCACAATGAGCAGTTCTTC; CDR3aa: CAISRTSGTHNEQFF; v_gene: TRBV10-3; abundance: NA; j_gene: TRBJ2-1; d_gene: TRBD2
CDR3nt: TGTGCCAGCAGCTCCCCCGGGACACCGACGCAGTATTTT; CDR3aa: CASSSPGTPTQYF; v_gene: TRBV7-3; abundance: NA; j_gene: TRBJ2-3; d_gene: NA
CDR3nt: TGTGCCTGGGCCGGACCCCCGAGGGAGCAGTACTTC; CDR3aa: CAWAGPPREQYF; v_gene: TRBV30; abundance: NA; j_gene: TRBJ2-7; d_gene: NA
CDR3nt: TGTGCCAGCAGGGGGATACAGGGGTTCAATGGCTACACCTTC; CDR3aa: CASRGIQGFNGYTF; v_gene: TRBV27; abundance: NA; j_gene: TRBJ1-2; d_gene: TRBD1
CDR3nt: TGCGCCAGCAGTCAATCGGGACGGGAGAAGGGGCCAGATACGCAGTATTTT; CDR3aa: CASSQSGREKGPDTQYF; v_gene: TRBV23-1; abundance: few; j_gene: TRBJ2-3; d_gene: NA
CDR3nt: TGTGCCAGCAAGGACGAGCTACCGTACGAGCAGTACTTC; CDR3aa: CASKDELPYEQYF; v_gene: TRBV2; abundance: NA; j_gene: TRBJ2-7; d_gene: NA
CDR3nt: TGTGCCAGCAGTGAGATTTATAGCAATCAGCCCCAGCATTTT; CDR3aa: CASSEIYSNQPQHF; v_gene: TRBV2; abundance: NA; j_gene: TRBJ1-5; d_gene: NA
CDR3nt: TGTGCCAGCAGCTTTGACTCAAACACCGGGGAGCTGTTTTTT; CDR3aa: CASSFDSNTGELFF; v_gene: TRBV11-3; abundance: NA; j_gene: TRBJ2-2; d_gene: NA
CDR3nt: TGTGCCAGCAGCTTATCCGAACTAGACACTGAAGCTTTCTTT; CDR3aa: CASSLSELDTEAFF; v_gene: TRBV7-8; abundance: NA; j_gene: TRBJ1-1; d_gene: NA
CDR3nt: TGTGCCAGCAGGAACAGGGGAACAACTAATGAAAAACTGTTTTTT; CDR3aa: CASRNRGTTNEKLFF; v_gene: TRBV27; abundance: few; j_gene: TRBJ1-4; d_gene: TRBD1
CDR3nt: TGTGCCAGCAGTGAAGATACAGTTAACTATGGCTACACCTTC; CDR3aa: CASSEDTVNYGYTF; v_gene: TRBV6-1; abundance: NA; j_gene: TRBJ1-2; d_gene: NA
CDR3nt: TGTGCCAGTAGTATGGCGACTAGCGGCTACGAGCAGTACTTC; CDR3aa: CASSMATSGYEQYF; v_gene: TRBV19; abundance: NA; j_gene: TRBJ2-7; d_gene: TRBD2
CDR3nt: TGTGCCAGCAGCCGGGACGGAGATCAAGAGACCCAGTACTTC; CDR3aa: CASSRDGDQETQYF; v_gene: TRBV6-9; abundance: NA; j_gene: TRBJ2-5; d_gene: NA
CDR3nt: TGTGCCAGCAATACTGGGACTAGCGGATACAATGAGCAGTTCTTC; CDR3aa: CASNTGTSGYNEQFF; v_gene: TRBV6-5; abundance: NA; j_gene: TRBJ2-1; d_gene: TRBD2
CDR3nt: TGTGCTAGTGGTTTGGTGGGTGGCTATGGCTACACCTTC; CDR3aa: CASGLVGGYGYTF; v_gene: TRBV12-5; abundance: NA; j_gene: TRBJ1-2; d_gene: NA